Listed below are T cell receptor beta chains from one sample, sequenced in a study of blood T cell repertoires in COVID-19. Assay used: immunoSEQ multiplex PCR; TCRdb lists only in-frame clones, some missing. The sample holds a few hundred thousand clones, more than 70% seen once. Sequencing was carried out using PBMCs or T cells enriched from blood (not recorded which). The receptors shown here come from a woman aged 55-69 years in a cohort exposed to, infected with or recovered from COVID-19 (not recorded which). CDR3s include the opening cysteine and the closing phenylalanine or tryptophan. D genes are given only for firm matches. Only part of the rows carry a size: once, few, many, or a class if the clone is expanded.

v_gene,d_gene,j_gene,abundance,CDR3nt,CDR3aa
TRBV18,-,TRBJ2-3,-,TGTGCCAGCTCATCCAGGGGAAAGGGGGCAGATACGCAGTATTTT,CASSSRGKGADTQYF
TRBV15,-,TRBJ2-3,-,TGTGCCACCAGCAGAGGTCCGGCAGATACGCAGTATTTT,CATSRGPADTQYF
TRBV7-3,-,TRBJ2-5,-,TGTGCCAGCAGCTTAAAACCCATCGGCGCGAGCGGGTTAGAGACCCAGTACTTC,CASSLKPIGASGLETQYF
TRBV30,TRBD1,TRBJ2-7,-,TGTGCCTGGAGACGGACAGGGGGCGGAGGGGGCGGGCAGTACTTC,CAWRRTGGGGGGQYF
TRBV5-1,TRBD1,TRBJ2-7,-,TGCGCCAGCAGCGCCCGGGACAGGGGACCCTACGAGCAGTACTTC,CASSARDRGPYEQYF
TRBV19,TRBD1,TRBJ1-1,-,TGTGCCAGTAGTACAGGGACAGTCAAGGCCACTGAAGCTTTCTTT,CASSTGTVKATEAFF
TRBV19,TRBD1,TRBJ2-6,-,TGTGCCAGTAGTGCCTCACCGGGACAGAGGCCTGGGGCCAACGTCCTGACTTTC,CASSASPGQRPGANVLTF
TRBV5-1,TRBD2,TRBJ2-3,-,TGCGCCAGCAGCTTATGGGCTAGCGGGGCGACCCTTTCTACAGATACGCAGTATTTT,CASSLWASGATLSTDTQYF
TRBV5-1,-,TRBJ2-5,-,TGCGCCAGCAGCTTGGAGGGGCTGGGCCAAGAGACCCAGTACTTC,CASSLEGLGQETQYF
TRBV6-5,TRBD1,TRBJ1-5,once,TGTGCCAGCAGTTACTCAGGGACAGGGTCCAATCAGCCCCAGCATTTT,CASSYSGTGSNQPQHF
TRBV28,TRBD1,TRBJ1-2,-,TGTGCCAGCAGCCAGGACAGGAACTATGGCTACACCTTC,CASSQDRNYGYTF
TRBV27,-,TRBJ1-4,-,TGTGCCAGCAGCCCTCGACAGCCAACTAATGAAAAACTGTTTTTT,CASSPRQPTNEKLFF
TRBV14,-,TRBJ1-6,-,TGTGCCAGCAGCCAATACGGGTATTCACCCCTCCACTTT,CASSQYGYSPLHF
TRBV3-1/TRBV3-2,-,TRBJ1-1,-,TGTGCCAGCAGCCAAGATCTGGGGCAGCGAGCTTTCTTT,CASSQDLGQRAFF
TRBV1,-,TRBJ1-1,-,TGCACCAGCAGGCAGACAGGGGGCTGCACTGAAGCTTTCTTT,CTSRQTGGCTEAFF
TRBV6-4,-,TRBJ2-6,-,TGTGCCAGCAGTGCGGTCTCTGGGGCCAACGTCCTGACTTTC,CASSAVSGANVLTF
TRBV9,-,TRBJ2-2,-,TGTGCCAGCAGCTACCGAGACTCCCCCGGGGAGCTGTTTTTT,CASSYRDSPGELFF
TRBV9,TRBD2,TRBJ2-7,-,TGTGCCAGCAGCGTAGTAAGGCTAGCGGGAGGATACGAGCAGTACTTC,CASSVVRLAGGYEQYF
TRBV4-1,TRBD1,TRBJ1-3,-,TGCGCCAGCAGCGGGAAACAGGGGGCCCTAGCCTCTGGAAACACCATATATTTT,CASSGKQGALASGNTIYF
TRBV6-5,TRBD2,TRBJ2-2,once,TGTGCCAGCCACAGCGGGAGGGCCCCTACCGGGGAGCTGTTTTTT,CASHSGRAPTGELFF
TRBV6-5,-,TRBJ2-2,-,TGTGCCAGCGCATCCGGGACATTGAACACCGGGGAGCTGTTTTTT,CASASGTLNTGELFF
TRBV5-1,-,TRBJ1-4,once,TGCGCCAGCAGCTCCGGGGGGAGGGTCACAACTAATGAAAAACTGTTTTTT,CASSSGGRVTTNEKLFF
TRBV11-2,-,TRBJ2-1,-,TGTGCCAGCAGCTTAGTTTGGGACACCGGGGGGCTGGGTGAGCAGTTCTTC,CASSLVWDTGGLGEQFF
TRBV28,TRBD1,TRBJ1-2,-,TGTGCCAGCAGTCCGCATGGACAGGGGTTAAGGGGCTACACCTTC,CASSPHGQGLRGYTF
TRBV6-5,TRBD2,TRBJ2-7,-,TGTGCCAGCAGTTACTCGCGGGGGAGGAACTACGAGCAGTACTTC,CASSYSRGRNYEQYF
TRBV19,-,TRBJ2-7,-,TGTGCCAGTAGTATACGGGAGAGCCCAGACGAGCAGTACTTC,CASSIRESPDEQYF
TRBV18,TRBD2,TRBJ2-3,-,TGTGCCAGCTCATCTACCTGGACTACGGGGGGGAGTACGCAGTATTTT,CASSSTWTTGGSTQYF
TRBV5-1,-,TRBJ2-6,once,TGCGCCAGCAGCCTCACAGCCTCTGGGGCCAACGTCCTGACTTTC,CASSLTASGANVLTF
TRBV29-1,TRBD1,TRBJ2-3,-,TGCAGCGTTGAAACCCGACAGGGAACAGATACGCAGTATTTT,CSVETRQGTDTQYF
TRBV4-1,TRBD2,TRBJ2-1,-,TGCGCCAGCAGCCAAGTCGATATGGGACTAGCGGGTTACAATGAGCAGTTCTTC,CASSQVDMGLAGYNEQFF
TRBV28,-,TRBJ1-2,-,TGTGCCAGCAGTTTAAAGCCGGAGGCTGGAGGCTACACCTTC,CASSLKPEAGGYTF
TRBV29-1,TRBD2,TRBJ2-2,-,TGCAGCGTCCGACTGACTAGCGGGGACTCGAACACCGGGGAGCTGTTTTTT,CSVRLTSGDSNTGELFF
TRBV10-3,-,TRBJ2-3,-,TGTGCCATCAGTGAGGGACTACCTCAAGATACGCAGTATTTT,CAISEGLPQDTQYF
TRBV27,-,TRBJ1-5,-,TGTGCCAGCAGGTTCAACGGACAGACGGGTCAGCCCCAGCATTTT,CASRFNGQTGQPQHF
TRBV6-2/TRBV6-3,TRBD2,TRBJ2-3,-,TGTGCCAGCAGTTACCCCGCCGGTGGCGGGAGGCCGCGCACAGATACGCAGTATTTT,CASSYPAGGGRPRTDTQYF
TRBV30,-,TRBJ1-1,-,TGTGCCTGGAGTAAGCGATCGAACACTGAAGCTTTCTTT,CAWSKRSNTEAFF
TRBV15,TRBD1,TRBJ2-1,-,TGTGCCACCTGCCGGGACAGGGTCTACAATGAGCAGTTCTTC,CATCRDRVYNEQFF
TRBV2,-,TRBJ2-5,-,TGTGCCAGCAGACCCGACCTAGGACAAGAGACCCAGTACTTC,CASRPDLGQETQYF
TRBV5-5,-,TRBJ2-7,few,TGTGCCAGCAGCTTGGGCTTCTACTACGAGCAGTACTTC,CASSLGFYYEQYF
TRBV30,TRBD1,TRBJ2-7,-,TGTGCCTGGAGTACGGACAGGGGTCCCTACGAGCAGTACTTC,CAWSTDRGPYEQYF
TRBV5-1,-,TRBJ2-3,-,TGCGCCAGCAGCCTGACTCCGTCAGATACGCAGTATTTT,CASSLTPSDTQYF
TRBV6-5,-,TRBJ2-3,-,TGTGCCAGCAGGGACAGCGGCACAGATACGCAGTATTTT,CASRDSGTDTQYF
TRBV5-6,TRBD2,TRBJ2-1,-,TGTGCCAGCAGCTTAACTAGCGGTTTCTACAATGAGCAGTTCTTC,CASSLTSGFYNEQFF
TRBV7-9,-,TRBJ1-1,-,TGTGCCAGCAATGGGGCAGGGCAGAACACTGAAGCTTTCTTT,CASNGAGQNTEAFF
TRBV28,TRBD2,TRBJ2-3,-,TGTGCCAGCCTAGCGGGAGGTGCAGATACGCAGTATTTT,CASLAGGADTQYF
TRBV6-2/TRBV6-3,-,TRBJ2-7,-,TGTGCCAGCAGTTACTCCCAGGCCCTTTACACCTACGAGCAGTACTTC,CASSYSQALYTYEQYF